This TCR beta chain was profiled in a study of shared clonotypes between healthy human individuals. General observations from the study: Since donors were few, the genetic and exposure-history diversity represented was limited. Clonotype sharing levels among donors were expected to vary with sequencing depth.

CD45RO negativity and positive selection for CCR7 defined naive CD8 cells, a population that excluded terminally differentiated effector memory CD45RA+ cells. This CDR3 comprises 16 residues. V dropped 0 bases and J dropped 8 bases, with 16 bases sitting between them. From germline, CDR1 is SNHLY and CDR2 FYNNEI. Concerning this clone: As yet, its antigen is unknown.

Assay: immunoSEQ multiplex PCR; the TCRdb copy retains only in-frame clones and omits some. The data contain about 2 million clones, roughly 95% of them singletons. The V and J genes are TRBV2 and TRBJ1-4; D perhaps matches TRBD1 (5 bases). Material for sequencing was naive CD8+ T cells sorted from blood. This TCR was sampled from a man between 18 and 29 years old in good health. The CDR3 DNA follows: TGTGCCAGCAGTGAAGCGGGGGAGGGGTTAGAAGAAAAACTGTTTTTT. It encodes CASSEAGEGLEEKLFF.